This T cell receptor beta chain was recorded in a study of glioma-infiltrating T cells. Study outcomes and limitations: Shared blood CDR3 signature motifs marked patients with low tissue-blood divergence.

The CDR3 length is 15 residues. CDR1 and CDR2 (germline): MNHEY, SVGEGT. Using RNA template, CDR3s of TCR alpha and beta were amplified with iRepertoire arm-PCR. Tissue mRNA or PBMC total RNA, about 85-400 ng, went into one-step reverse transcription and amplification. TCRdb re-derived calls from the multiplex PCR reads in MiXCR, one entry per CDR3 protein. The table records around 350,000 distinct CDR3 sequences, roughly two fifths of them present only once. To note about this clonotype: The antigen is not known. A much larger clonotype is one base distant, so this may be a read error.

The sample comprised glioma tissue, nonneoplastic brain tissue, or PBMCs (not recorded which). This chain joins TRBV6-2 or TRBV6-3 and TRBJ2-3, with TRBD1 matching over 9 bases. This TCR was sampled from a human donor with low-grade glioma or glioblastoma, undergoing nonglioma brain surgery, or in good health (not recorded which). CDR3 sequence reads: CASSTTGGFTDAQYF. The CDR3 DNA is TGTGCCAGCAGTACCACAGGGGGCTTCACAGATGCGCAGTATTTT.